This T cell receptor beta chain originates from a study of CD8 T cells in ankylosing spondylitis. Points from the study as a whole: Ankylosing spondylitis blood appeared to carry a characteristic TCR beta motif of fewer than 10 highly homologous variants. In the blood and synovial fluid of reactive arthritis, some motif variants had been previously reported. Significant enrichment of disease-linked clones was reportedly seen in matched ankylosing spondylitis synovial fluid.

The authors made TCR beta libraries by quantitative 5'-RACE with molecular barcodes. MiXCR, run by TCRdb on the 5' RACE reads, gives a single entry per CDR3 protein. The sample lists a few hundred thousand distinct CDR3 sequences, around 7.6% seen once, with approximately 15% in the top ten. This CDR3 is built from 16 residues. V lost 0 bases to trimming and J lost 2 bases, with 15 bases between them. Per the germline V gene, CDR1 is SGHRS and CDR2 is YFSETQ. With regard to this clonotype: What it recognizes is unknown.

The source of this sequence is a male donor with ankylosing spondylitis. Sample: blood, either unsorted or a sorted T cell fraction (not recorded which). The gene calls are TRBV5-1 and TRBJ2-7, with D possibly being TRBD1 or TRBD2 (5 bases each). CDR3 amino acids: CASSLAAFSGPYEQYF. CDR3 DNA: TGCGCCAGCAGCTTGGCCGCGTTTTCGGGGCCCTACGAGCAGTACTTC. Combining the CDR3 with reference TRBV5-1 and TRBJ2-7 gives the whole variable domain KAGVTQTPRYLIKTRGQQVTLSCSPISGHRSVSWYQQTPGQGLQFLFEYFSETQRNKGNFPGRFSGRQFSNSRSEMNVSTLELGDSALYLCASSLAAFSGPYEQYFGPGTRLTVT.